This passage covers 15 T cell receptor beta chains from one sample sequenced in a study of cytomegalovirus exposure and HLA in healthy donors. Some clones are missing from TCRdb's copy, which holds only in-frame ones; the method was immunoSEQ multiplex PCR. This sample has approximately 300,000 clones, with about nine tenths found just once. What was sequenced was PBMCs. These receptor sequences come from a woman aged 18-29 years in good health and CMV-seronegative.

V is TRBV4-1 and J is TRBJ1-3; the D gene is possibly TRBD1 (5 bases). Trimming shortened V by 4 bases and J by 7 bases, and 11 bases separated the two germline ends. The CDR3 contains 13 residues. In germline, CDR1 is MGHRA, CDR2 YSYEKL. Here the CDR3 reads CASSPGFPNTIYF. The CDR3 coding sequence is TGCGCCAGCAGCCCAGGGTTTCCGAACACCATATATTTT.

The chain links TRBV10-3 to TRBJ1-1; D gene uncertain. This CDR3 comprises 13 residues. V was pared by 2 bases and J by 7 bases, with 11 bases between. Germline loops: CDR1 ENHRY, CDR2 SYGVKD. The DNA for the CDR3 is TGTGCCATCAGTGAGCAGGAACAGATTGAAGCTTTCTTT. This codes for CAISEQEQIEAFF.

The gene calls are TRBV7-2 and TRBJ2-7; the D gene is possibly TRBD2 (6 bases). The CDR3 spans 15 residues. Trimming took off 5 bases at V and 7 bases at J, with 21 bases between the two ends. Germline CDR1 and CDR2: SGHTA and FQGNSA. The CDR3 coding sequence is TGTGCCAGCAGCCGCAACCCTCCGGGAGAAGGAGAGCAGTACTTC. This gives the protein CASSRNPPGEGEQYF.

The J gene is TRBJ2-1, the V gene TRBV7-3, with a possible D match to TRBD2 (6 bases). CDR3 length: 15 amino acids. The V end was cut by 4 bases, the J end by 8 bases, with 18 bases between. The germline V gene encodes CDR1 SGHTA and CDR2 FQGTGA. As DNA, the CDR3 is TGTGCCAGCAGCTCCCAAAGACTAGAACTCTATGAGCAGTTCTTC. Translation gives CASSSQRLELYEQFF.

This chain uses TRBV2 with TRBJ2-3, with a tentative D call TRBD1 (6 bases). The germline V gene has CDR1 SNHLY and CDR2 FYNNEI. The CDR3 covers 15 residues. The V and J ends lost 10 bases and 3 bases respectively, with 20 bases between them. Here the CDR3 DNA reads TGTGCCACCGCCCCGACAGGCCTCGAGACAGATACGCAGTATTTT. Amino acid sequence: CATAPTGLETDTQYF.

The V call is TRBV27, the J call TRBJ2-1, with a weak D call TRBD1 (5 bases). The V end lost 6 bases, the J end lost 4 bases, and 7 bases lay between the germline ends. The CDR3 runs to 12 residues. Germline CDR1 reads MNHEY; CDR2 reads SMNVEV (reference sequence). In DNA form, the CDR3 reads TGTGCCAGCAGGGGGCTGTACAATGAGCAGTTCTTC. Its protein is CASRGLYNEQFF.

The chain is built from TRBV6-6 and TRBJ2-7, with D perhaps matching TRBD1 (6 bases). This CDR3 is built from 13 residues. V dropped 2 bases and J dropped 3 bases, with 8 bases sitting between them. Germline CDR1 is MNHNY and CDR2 is SVGAGI (reference sequence). CDR3 sequence reads: CASSYPGVYEQYF. The CDR3 DNA reads as TGTGCCAGCAGTTACCCAGGGGTCTACGAGCAGTACTTC.

This clone was recorded only once. The V gene is TRBV25-1, the J gene TRBJ2-1; TRBD2 matches 7 bases. The CDR3 spans 12 residues. The ends lost 2 bases at V and 9 bases at J; junction bases unmatched: 1. Germline V CDR1 and CDR2: MGHDK, SYGVNS. The CDR3 bases are TGTGCCAGCAGTGAACTAGCGGCTGAGCAGTTCTTC. This encodes CASSELAAEQFF.

A note on this clone: Germline is not matched at one junction end, which may reflect a read error. V and J are TRBV7-9 and TRBJ2-5; a weak D match, TRBD2 (5 bases). Germline values: CDR1 SEHNR, CDR2 FQNEAQ (reference sequence). The CDR3 is 15 amino acids. CDR3 region: CASSPPAGGQEAAHF. The CDR3 DNA reads TGTGCCAGCAGCCCCCCCGCGGGTGGGCAGGAGGCCGCCCACTTC.

The genes are TRBV6-1 and TRBJ2-2; 7 bases fit TRBD2. CDR3 length equals 14 residues. V was clipped by 7 bases and J by 5 bases; unmatched bases: 7. CDR1 MNHNS and CDR2 SASEGT come from the germline V gene. The CDR3 coding sequence is TGTGCCAGCACCCTAATGGGGGGGACCGGGGAGCTGTTTTTT. Translation: CASTLMGGTGELFF.

The chain recombines TRBV4-1 with TRBJ2-3, with a weak D call TRBD1 (6 bases). The V end lost 0 bases, the J end lost 10 bases, and 17 bases lay between the germline ends. The germline CDR1 and CDR2 sequences are MGHRA and YSYEKL. There are 15 residues in the CDR3. In nucleotides, the CDR3 is TGCGCCAGCAGCCAAGATCTCCAGGGGAGCGTTGCGCAGTATTTT. It yields the protein CASSQDLQGSVAQYF.

As concerns this clone: Because the CDR3's place on the DNA is in doubt, the DNA is left out and the CDR3 is given as listed by TCRdb. The gene calls are TRBV2 and TRBJ1-1; the table's D gene call, TRBD1, was not cross checked with the DNA. From germline, CDR1 is SNHLY and CDR2 FYNNEI. The CDR3 is 13 amino acids in total, end residues counted. The CDR3 loop is CASSLDKATEAFF.

The chain joins TRBV4-1 to TRBJ2-5; 10 bases line up with TRBD2. CDR1 and CDR2 (germline): MGHRA, YSYEKL. V lost 1 base and J lost 5; bases outside the gene matches: 7. The CDR3 loop spans 16 amino acids. CDR3 sequence: CASSQVVVAGGETQYF. The DNA for the CDR3 is TGCGCCAGCAGCCAAGTTGTAGTAGCGGGAGGTGAGACCCAGTACTTC.

J is TRBJ2-7 and V is TRBV5-1; possible D gene TRBD1, 5 bases. Per germline, CDR1 SGHRS and CDR2 YFSETQ. The CDR3 is made up of 14 amino acids. Trimming took off 4 bases at V and 2 bases at J, with 13 bases between the two ends. CDR3 DNA sequence: TGCGCCAGCAGCACAGCCCAAGGGGCCTACGAGCAGTACTTC. This encodes CASSTAQGAYEQYF.

The chain uses TRBV6-5 and TRBJ2-5; 9 bases align to TRBD1. CDR3 length: 15 amino acids. Trimming removed 6 bases from V and 6 bases from J; junction bases left unmatched: 11. Germline lookup yields CDR1 MNHEY and CDR2 SVGAGI. DNA of the CDR3: TGTGCCAGCAGCCTAACAGGGGGCGCCGGAAAGACCCAGTACTTC. Translating it yields CASSLTGGAGKTQYF.